This T cell receptor (beta chain) was captured in a study of blood T cell repertoires in COVID-19. For the study at large: PBMCs, B-cell-depleted T cells, or T cells provided the cDNA or gDNA that made up the material.

The table came from immunoSEQ multiplex PCR; TCRdb's copy has only in-frame clones and leaves some out. Here the sample spans about 160,000 clones, just under 80% being singletons. This CDR3 contains 12 residues. CDR1 MGHDK and CDR2 SYGVNS come from the germline V gene. V lost 7 bases and J lost 1, with 8 bases in between. The gene calls are TRBV25-1 and TRBJ2-7; D unresolved. The source of this sequence is a woman of 80 years or more with acute or convalescent COVID-19. Sequencing was performed on peripheral blood. The CDR3 DNA is TGTGCCAGCACTTTCGGGTCCTACGAGCAGTACTTC. This sequence encodes CASTFGSYEQYF.